This T cell receptor (beta chain) was retrieved from a study of blood T cell repertoires in COVID-19. In the study's own analysis: Reference gene primers were amplified, and this amplification served to estimate nucleated cell counts. The protocol was immunoSEQ multiplex PCR, while the TCRdb copy is restricted to in-frame clones and leaves out a portion. D and trimming come from the DNA, and the V and J calls and clone size come from that table. The profile covers about 410,000 clones, with roughly 88% appearing a single time and 1.4% to 1.5% taken by the ten largest. V lost 3 bases, J lost 3 bases, and 4 bases stayed unmatched. The CDR3 contains 14 residues. Germline CDR1 reads SQVTM; CDR2 reads ANQGSEA.

This chain joins TRBV29-1 and TRBJ2-3; 9 nucleotides line up with TRBD2. This sequence was found in a woman aged 25-40 years with active or convalescent COVID-19. Source material: peripheral blood. The CDR3 loop is CSVEVAGGTDTQYF. The CDR3 DNA reads as TGCAGCGTTGAGGTTGCGGGGGGGACAGATACGCAGTATTTT.